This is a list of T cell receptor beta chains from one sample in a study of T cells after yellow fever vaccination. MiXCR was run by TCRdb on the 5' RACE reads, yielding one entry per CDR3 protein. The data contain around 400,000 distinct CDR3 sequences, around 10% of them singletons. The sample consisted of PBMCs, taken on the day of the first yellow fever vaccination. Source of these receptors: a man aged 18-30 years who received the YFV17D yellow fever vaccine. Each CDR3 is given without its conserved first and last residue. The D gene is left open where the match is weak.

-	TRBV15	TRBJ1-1	ATSVGLGAEAF
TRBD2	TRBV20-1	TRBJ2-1	GLLAGNNEQF
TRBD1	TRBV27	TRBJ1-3	ASSSRTGDSGNTIY
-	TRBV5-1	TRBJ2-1	ASSLRDQRYNEQF
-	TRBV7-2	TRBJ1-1	ASSFRQANTEAF
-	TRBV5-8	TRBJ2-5	ASTDRAWETQY
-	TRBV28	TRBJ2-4	ASSLSIVSGQTGVTGRLNIQY
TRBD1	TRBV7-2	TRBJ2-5	ASSPRTGIRETQY
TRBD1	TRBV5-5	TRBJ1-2	ASSFGTDYGYT
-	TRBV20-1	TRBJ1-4	SARAPNEKLF
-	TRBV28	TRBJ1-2	ASSLPPGTLYGYT
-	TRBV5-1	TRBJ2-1	ASSLGLRDPTGNEQF
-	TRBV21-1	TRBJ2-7	ASSKVGYEQY
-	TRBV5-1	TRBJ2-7	ASNGLTSYEQY
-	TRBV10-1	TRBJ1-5	ASSDGGAHQPQH
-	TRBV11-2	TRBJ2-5	ASSLDLDETQY
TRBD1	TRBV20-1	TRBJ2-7	SAGTGRYEQY